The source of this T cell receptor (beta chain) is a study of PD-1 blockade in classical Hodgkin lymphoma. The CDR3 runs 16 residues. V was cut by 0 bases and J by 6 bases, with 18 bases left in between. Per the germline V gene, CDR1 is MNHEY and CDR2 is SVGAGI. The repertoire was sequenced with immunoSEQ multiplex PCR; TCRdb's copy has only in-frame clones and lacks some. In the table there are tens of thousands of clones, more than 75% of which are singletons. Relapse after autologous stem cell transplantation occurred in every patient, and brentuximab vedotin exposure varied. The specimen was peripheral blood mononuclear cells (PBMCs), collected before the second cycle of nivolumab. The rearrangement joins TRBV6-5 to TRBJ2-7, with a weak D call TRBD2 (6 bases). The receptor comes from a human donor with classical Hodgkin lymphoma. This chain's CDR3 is CASSYSRGRGGSEQYF. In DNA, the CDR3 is TGTGCCAGCAGTTACTCCCGGGGAAGGGGAGGATCCGAGCAGTACTTC.